A single sample gave rise to the 3 T cell receptor beta chains below, sequenced in a study of CXCR3-negative and CXCR3-positive naive CD8 T cells. The libraries of TRB cDNA were prepared using 5' RACE with UMI labels. TCRdb re-called the 5' RACE reads; every CDR3 protein appears as one record, without DNA. The listing contains under 50,000 distinct CDR3 sequences. Sequencing input: naive CXCR3- CD8+ T cells from blood. Subset: CD45RO-CCR7+CD27+CD95- naive CD8+ T cells lacking CXCR3 (TNR3-). The receptors derive from a human donor in good health. Some clones in this sample may be carry-over from other donors' samples.

V is TRBV13 and J is TRBJ2-5; the TCRdb call, TRBD2, lacks DNA for checking. The CDR3 has 13 amino acids. Germline-derived CDR1 and CDR2 are PRHDT and FYEKMQ (reference sequence). CDR3 residues: CASSLVGRETQYF.

The rearrangement joins TRBV28 to TRBJ2-2; TCRdb indicates TRBD2, and absent DNA this call remains unverified. The CDR3 is 16 amino acids. Germline V CDR1 and CDR2: MDHEN, SYDVKM. This CDR3 is CASTAMGQRDTGELFF.

The chain uses TRBV12-3 or TRBV12-4 and TRBJ1-4. The CDR3 loop spans 11 amino acids. The CDR3 reads CASRTNEKLFF.